These 15 T cell receptor beta chains originate from one sample sequenced in a study of cytomegalovirus exposure and HLA in healthy donors. PCR used 60 Vbeta primers and 13 Jbeta primers. Measured with immunoSEQ multiplex PCR; TCRdb has only the in-frame clones, and not every one. The sample carries approximately 150,000 clones, roughly 80% recorded once. Material for sequencing was PBMCs. Every receptor here comes from a man aged 30 to 45 in good health and CMV-seropositive.

The rearrangement uses TRBV6-5 and TRBJ2-7; weak D call: TRBD1 (5 bases). The CDR3 is made up of 14 amino acids. V shed 0 bases and J shed 2 bases, with 8 bases lying between them. Germline assignment: CDR1 MNHEY and CDR2 SVGAGI. The CDR3 DNA reads as TGTGCCAGCAGTTACTCGCAGGGTACCTACGAGCAGTACTTC. Its protein product is CASSYSQGTYEQYF.

The sample holds a few counts of this clone. J is TRBJ1-4 and V is TRBV5-1; D perhaps matches TRBD1 (6 bases). Germline assignment: CDR1 SGHRS and CDR2 YFSETQ. The CDR3 covers 14 residues. V dropped 0 bases and J dropped 8 bases, with 11 bases sitting between them. CDR3 nucleotides: TGCGCCAGCAGCTTGGTACAGGGTGGCGAAAAACTGTTTTTT. It specifies CASSLVQGGEKLFF.

The chain has TRBV6-1 and TRBJ1-4; 7 bases line up with TRBD1. Germline CDR1 and CDR2: MNHNS and SASEGT. J was trimmed by 4 bases and V by 7 bases; bases with no gene match: 6. This CDR3 is 14 amino acids long. The CDR3: CASTVGQLNEKLFF. The CDR3 nucleotides are TGTGCCAGCACTGTGGGACAGCTTAATGAAAAACTGTTTTTT.

This sequence joins TRBV28 and TRBJ1-1; possibly TRBD1 for D (6 bases). The CDR3 spans 16 residues. CDR1 is MDHEN and CDR2 is SYDVKM in the germline V gene. Trimming took off 6 bases at V and 2 bases at J, with 19 bases between the two ends. The CDR3 DNA reads as TGTGCCAGCAGCCAGGGAACCGGGACATACAACACTGAAGCTTTCTTT. Protein sequence: CASSQGTGTYNTEAFF.

The sample holds one count of this clone. The chain recombines TRBV7-4 with TRBJ2-7, with TRBD1 matching over 8 bases. Looked up from germline, CDR1 is SGHVT and CDR2 is SQSDAQ. CDR3 length: 15 residues. V dropped 4 bases and J dropped 6; count of bases not matched to a gene: 11. The CDR3 loop reads CASSWGEDRVCEQYF. The CDR3 bases are TGTGCCAGCAGCTGGGGAGAGGACAGGGTATGCGAGCAGTACTTC.

V is TRBV28 and J is TRBJ2-2, with 9 bases that match TRBD1. The CDR3 contains 20 residues. Germline values: CDR1 MDHEN, CDR2 SYDVKM. Trimming at V came to 4 bases and at J to 1 base, leaving 16 bases not matched to a gene. CDR3 DNA: TGTGCCAGCAGTTCCAACGCTTACCGGGACAGGGTAGGGAACACCGGGGAGCTGTTTTTT. It yields the protein CASSSNAYRDRVGNTGELFF.

This clone has a handful of counts. The chain joins TRBV30 to TRBJ2-1, with unresolved D. Trimming stripped 4 bases from V and 4 bases from J, with 8 bases between. The CDR3 totals 12 residues. Per the germline V gene, CDR1 is GTSNPN and CDR2 is SVGIG (reference sequence). CDR3 sequence reads: CAWNLFYNEQFF. CDR3 DNA sequence: TGTGCCTGGAATCTCTTTTACAATGAGCAGTTCTTC. The entire variable domain, with the rest obtained from reference TRBV30 and TRBJ2-1, is as follows: SQTIHQWPATLVQPVGSPLSLECTVEGTSNPNLYWYRQAAGRGLQLLFYSVGIGQISSEVPQNLSASRPQDRQFILSSKKLLLSDSGFYLCAWNLFYNEQFFGPGTRLTVL.

J is TRBJ2-2 and V is TRBV19; 12 positions match TRBD1. CDR3 length: 14 amino acids. The V gene's germline CDR1 is LNHDA and CDR2 SQIVND (reference sequence). Germline trimming cut 5 bases from V and 9 bases from J; bases unmatched to any gene: 4. The DNA of the CDR3 is TGTGCCAGTAGTTGGGACAGGGGGCTCCGGGAGCTGTTTTTT. It encodes CASSWDRGLRELFF.

This chain connects TRBV18 to TRBJ1-1; perhaps TRBD1 as D (5 bases). Germline assignment: CDR1 KGHSH and CDR2 LQKENI. The CDR3 length is 13 residues. V dropped 5 bases and J dropped 2 bases, with 9 bases sitting between them. The CDR3, as DNA: TGTGCCAGCTCATCCGGACAAAACACTGAAGCTTTCTTT. It specifies CASSSGQNTEAFF.

The chain carries TRBV5-5 and TRBJ2-5; D uncertain. This CDR3 spans 13 amino acids. Germline assignment: CDR1 SGHKS and CDR2 YYEKEE (reference sequence). The V end lost 1 base, the J end lost 5 bases, and 9 bases lay between the germline ends. CDR3 loop: CASSLPNGETQYF. Written as DNA, the CDR3 is TGTGCCAGCAGCTTGCCGAACGGGGAGACCCAGTACTTC. The complete variable domain, with remaining parts taken from reference TRBV5-5 and TRBJ2-5, reads DAGVTQSPTHLIKTRGQQVTLRCSPISGHKSVSWYQQVLGQGPQFIFQYYEKEERGRGNFPDRFSARQFPNYSSELNVNALLLGDSALYLCASSLPNGETQYFGPGTRLLVL.

V is TRBV6-1 and J is TRBJ2-1; tentative D call: TRBD1 (6 bases). The V end lost 2 bases, the J end lost 10 bases, and 18 bases lay between the germline ends. CDR3 size: 15 residues. CDR1 MNHNS and CDR2 SASEGT come from the germline V gene. The CDR3, as DNA: TGTGCCAGCAGTGAAAATCTGGGGGCCAGGCGGGAGCAGTTCTTC. Its protein product is CASSENLGARREQFF.

The chain has TRBV6-5 and TRBJ1-5; D perhaps matches TRBD1 (5 bases). This CDR3 spans 15 amino acids. V was pared by 6 bases and J by 4 bases, with 16 bases between. Per the germline V gene, CDR1 is MNHEY and CDR2 is SVGAGI. The CDR3 reads CASSPRRGNNQPQHF. In nucleotides, the CDR3 is TGTGCCAGCAGCCCCCGAAGGGGAAATAATCAGCCCCAGCATTTT.

This clone was counted once. This chain links TRBV7-9 with TRBJ2-7; a possible D gene is TRBD2 (6 bases). V was clipped by 2 bases and J by 4 bases, with 21 bases between them. Germline values: CDR1 SEHNR, CDR2 FQNEAQ (reference sequence). This CDR3 is 17 amino acids long. The CDR3, as DNA: TGTGCCAGCAGCTTATCCCCCCTCGGGACTGATTTATACGAGCAGTACTTC. This codes for CASSLSPLGTDLYEQYF.

A single count supports this clone. The rearrangement links TRBV6-1 to TRBJ2-3; 9 bases are shared with TRBD1. CDR1 and CDR2 (germline): MNHNS, SASEGT. Trimming cost V 6 bases and J 5 bases; bases outside gene matches: 9. CDR3 length equals 15 residues. The CDR3 DNA reads TGTGCCAGCAGCATCCGGGACAGGGAAAGAGATACGCAGTATTTT. Translating gives CASSIRDRERDTQYF.

Comment on this clone: Other DNA sequences in the sample encode the same CDR3. The CDR3 sequence: CASSQDRGSPLHF. Here the CDR3 DNA reads TGCGCCAGCAGCCAGGACAGGGGTTCACCCCTCCACTTT. The rearrangement links TRBV4-1 to TRBJ1-6; 9 bases align to TRBD1. V lost 3 bases, J lost 9 bases, and 0 bases stayed unmatched. The CDR3 has 13 residues. The V gene's germline CDR1 is MGHRA and CDR2 YSYEKL.